One and the same sample provided the 31 T cell receptor beta chains below, sequenced in a study of blood T cell repertoires in COVID-19. Method: immunoSEQ multiplex PCR; TCRdb's copy keeps in-frame clones and lacks some. This sample yields tens of thousands of clones, of which more than 70% are seen a single time; roughly 15% belongs to the top ten. Material for sequencing was peripheral blood. Source of these receptors: a human donor in a cohort sampled during active COVID-19.

V gene TRBV4-1 combines with J gene TRBJ2-7; 7 nucleotides match TRBD2. The CDR3 sequence is 19 residues long. V trimming: 0 bases; J trimming: 0 bases; junction bases outside the gene matches: 14. The germline V gene encodes CDR1 MGHRA and CDR2 YSYEKL. CDR3 sequence (DNA): TGCGCCAGCAGCCAAGAGTCCGGTCCGGGACTACGAAACTCCTACGAGCAGTACTTC. This gives the protein CASSQESGPGLRNSYEQYF.

There are many counts of this clone. V gene TRBV7-2 combines with J gene TRBJ2-7; 7 nucleotides agree with TRBD2. Looked up from germline, CDR1 is SGHTA and CDR2 is FQGNSA. The ends lost 6 bases at V and 0 bases at J; junction bases unmatched: 8. The CDR3 runs 15 residues. In DNA, the CDR3 is TGTGCCAGCAGAAATTCAGCGGGGAGCTCCTACGAGCAGTACTTC. This codes for CASRNSAGSSYEQYF.

The rearrangement joins TRBV5-1 to TRBJ1-1, with 8 bases aligning to TRBD1. V lost 2 bases, J lost 2 bases, and 5 bases stayed unmatched. CDR1 is SGHRS, CDR2 YFSETQ, per germline. The CDR3 has 15 amino acids. For the CDR3, the DNA is TGCGCCAGCAGCTTCCGGGGACAGGACAACACTGAAGCTTTCTTT. Translating it yields CASSFRGQDNTEAFF.

This chain connects TRBV6-1 to TRBJ1-2; D remains unclear. Germline lookup yields CDR1 MNHNS and CDR2 SASEGT. The CDR3 is 13 residues long. V dropped 1 base and J dropped 5 bases, with 8 bases sitting between them. The CDR3 region is CASSEDRKYGYTF. The CDR3 region has the DNA TGTGCCAGCAGTGAAGACAGAAAGTATGGCTACACCTTC.

The chain combines TRBV2 with TRBJ1-6, with 8 bases aligning to TRBD1. Losses at the gene ends were 5 bases for V and 5 bases for J; bases not matched to a gene: 5. Germline V gene sequence: CDR1 SNHLY, CDR2 FYNNEI. The CDR3 contains 15 residues. In DNA, the CDR3 is TGTGCCAGCAGTCCAGGACAGGGAGATAATTCACCCCTCCACTTT. Amino acids: CASSPGQGDNSPLHF.

The chain links TRBV4-3 to TRBJ1-1; 7 bases map to TRBD1. The CDR3 is 13 amino acids. From germline, CDR1 is LGHNA and CDR2 YSLEER. V lost 9 bases and J lost 0; bases outside the gene matches: 4. The CDR3 DNA reads as TGCGCCAGTGGCAGGGGGATGAACACTGAAGCTTTCTTT. Its protein is CASGRGMNTEAFF.

This clone has a single count. The chain has TRBV2 and TRBJ1-2, with D perhaps matching TRBD1 (6 bases). Per germline, CDR1 SNHLY and CDR2 FYNNEI. Trimming left V 2 bases short and J 4 bases short, with 23 bases between. The CDR3 contains 18 residues. The CDR3 protein is CASSERGSGARSGYGYTF. DNA for the CDR3: TGTGCCAGCAGTGAAAGAGGATCAGGGGCCAGGTCGGGCTATGGCTACACCTTC.

This chain uses TRBV28 with TRBJ2-3; 7 bases agree with TRBD1. There are 16 residues in the CDR3. Losses at the gene ends were 3 bases for V and 8 bases for J; bases not matched to a gene: 14. CDR1 MDHEN and CDR2 SYDVKM come from the germline V gene. This chain's CDR3 is CASSFHLRGRVGTQYF. CDR3 in DNA: TGTGCCAGCAGTTTTCACCTAAGGGGGCGGGTTGGTACGCAGTATTTT.

This CDR3 is CASSSATTGEAFF. The CDR3 DNA reads TGTGCCAGCAGCTCCGCTACGACAGGTGAAGCTTTCTTT. This chain uses TRBV7-6 with TRBJ1-1; tentative D call: TRBD1 (6 bases). Germline CDR1 is SGHVS and CDR2 is FNYEAQ. V lost 4 bases and J 7 bases, leaving 13 bases between the germline ends. The CDR3 consists of 13 residues.

The chain uses TRBV2 and TRBJ2-7; 8 bases map to TRBD1. The trim removed 8 bases at V and 4 bases at J, leaving 4 bases unmatched. There are 12 residues in the CDR3. CDR1 is SNHLY, CDR2 FYNNEI, per germline. The CDR3 here is CASGQGRYEQYF. The CDR3 DNA is TGTGCCAGCGGACAGGGCAGATACGAGCAGTACTTC.

The chain couples TRBV6-5 to TRBJ1-3, with D unclear. Germline V gives CDR1 MNHEY, CDR2 SVGAGI. Trimming shortened V by 6 bases and J by 4 bases, and 13 bases separated the two germline ends. This CDR3 is built from 14 residues. The CDR3 DNA reads as TGTGCCAGCAGATTAACATCGATCGGAAACACCATATATTTT. This sequence encodes CASRLTSIGNTIYF.

The chain recombines TRBV2 with TRBJ1-1, with D perhaps TRBD1 (5 bases). The germline CDR1 and CDR2 sequences are SNHLY and FYNNEI. There are 15 residues in the CDR3. V was trimmed by 0 bases and J by 4 bases, leaving 12 bases between them. CDR3 DNA sequence: TGTGCCAGCAGTGAAGCGGGGGGTAGACGCACTGAAGCTTTCTTT. The encoded protein is CASSEAGGRRTEAFF.

This chain uses TRBV7-9 with TRBJ2-7; 7 bases are a match to TRBD1. V lost 8 bases, J lost 2 bases, and 21 bases stayed unmatched. CDR1 SEHNR and CDR2 FQNEAQ come from the germline V gene (reference sequence). The CDR3 consists of 18 residues. The CDR3 nucleotides read TGTGCCAGCTCGCCCCGCCCCCCCGGGTGGGACAGCCCCTACGAGCAGTACTTC. The encoded protein is CASSPRPPGWDSPYEQYF.

This chain connects TRBV9 to TRBJ1-1; D ambiguous. V lost 4 bases, J lost 3 bases, and 7 bases lay in between. Germline-derived CDR1 and CDR2 are SGDLS and YYNGEE. The CDR3 is 12 amino acids. The CDR3 loop is CASSPEDTEAFF. For the CDR3, the DNA is TGTGCCAGCAGCCCTGAGGACACTGAAGCTTTCTTT.

The rearrangement uses TRBV5-6 and TRBJ2-5, with TRBD2 identical over 9 bases. V shed 3 bases and J 3 bases; nucleotides not matched to a gene: 9. CDR1 is SGHDT, CDR2 YYEEEE, per germline. CDR3 length equals 16 residues. As DNA, the CDR3 is TGTGCCAGCAGCTCTCCGGGACTAGCTGAGAAAGAGACCCAGTACTTC. Translated: CASSSPGLAEKETQYF.

The CDR3 protein is CASSLFRDRSNSPLHF. In DNA, the CDR3 is TGTGCCAGCAGCTTGTTCAGGGACAGAAGTAATTCACCCCTCCACTTT. The J gene is TRBJ1-6, the V gene TRBV5-6; 7 bases align to TRBD1. This CDR3 comprises 16 residues. Germline CDR1 reads SGHDT; CDR2 reads YYEEEE. V gave up 1 base and J gave up 6 bases; unmatched junction bases: 7.

This sequence joins TRBV5-1 and TRBJ1-2; D perhaps matches TRBD1 (5 bases). The V end was cut by 2 bases, the J end by 2 bases, with 10 bases between. Germline V gene data show CDR1 as SGHRS and CDR2 as YFSETQ. The CDR3 covers 14 residues. The CDR3 coding sequence is TGCGCCAGCAGCTTCCTACAGGCAAACTATGGCTACACCTTC. Translating gives CASSFLQANYGYTF.

The rearrangement joins TRBV4-1 to TRBJ1-5; 8 bases align to TRBD1. There are 15 residues in the CDR3. After removal of 4 bases from V and 7 bases from J, the junction contained 9 bases not matched to a gene. In germline, CDR1 is MGHRA, CDR2 YSYEKL. The CDR3, as DNA: TGCGCCAGCAGCCCCCGGACAGGGCAGGGGCAGCCCCAGCATTTT. It is translated as CASSPRTGQGQPQHF.

V usage is TRBV20-1 and J usage is TRBJ1-4; D may be TRBD1 (5 bases). CDR1 is DFQATT and CDR2 is SNEGSKA in the germline V gene (reference sequence). This CDR3 comprises 13 residues. Trimming took off 6 bases at V and 4 bases at J, with 12 bases between the two ends. CDR3 protein: CSASPGYNEKLFF. The CDR3, as DNA: TGCAGTGCGAGTCCAGGGTATAATGAAAAACTGTTTTTT.

CDR3 region: CASSRRTEVYTF. The CDR3 DNA follows: TGTGCCAGCTCACGCAGGACAGAAGTTTACACCTTC. The chain is built from TRBV18 and TRBJ1-2; D is possibly TRBD1 (6 bases). The CDR3 has 12 amino acids. CDR1 KGHSH and CDR2 LQKENI come from the germline V gene. Trimming removed 4 bases at V and 11 bases at J, with 14 bases between.

There are a few counts of this clone. The chain uses TRBV3-1 (or the pseudogene TRBV3-2) and TRBJ1-5; tentatively, D is TRBD1 (6 bases). The CDR3 is 14 amino acids. Trimming left V 8 bases short and J 3 bases short, with 14 bases between. Germline V gives CDR1 LGHDT, CDR2 YNNKEL (reference sequence). DNA of the CDR3: TGTGCCAGCGGCGACAGGCTAAACAATCAGCCCCAGCATTTT. It translates to CASGDRLNNQPQHF.

This chain connects TRBV12-3 or TRBV12-4 to TRBJ2-3; D not resolved. The CDR3 length is 11 residues. V lost 6 bases to trimming and J lost 6 bases, with 7 bases between them. DNA of the CDR3: TGTGCCAGCAGAAAACAGGATACGCAGTATTTT. Residues: CASRKQDTQYF.

The chain carries TRBV9 and TRBJ1-6, with TRBD1 matching 8 bases. The CDR3 sequence is 15 residues long. J was trimmed by 9 bases and V by 4 bases; bases with no gene match: 9. Looked up from germline, CDR1 is SGDLS and CDR2 is YYNGEE. CDR3 DNA sequence: TGTGCCAGCAGCCCGGACGGACAGGGAATTTCACCCCTCCACTTT. Translation: CASSPDGQGISPLHF.

V usage is TRBV28 and J usage is TRBJ1-5; the match to TRBD1 covers 7 bases. From germline, CDR1 is MDHEN and CDR2 SYDVKM. With V trimmed by 3 bases and J by 7 bases, 3 bases remained unmatched. The CDR3 consists of 13 residues. The CDR3 sequence is CASSFTGDQPQHF. The CDR3 coding sequence is TGTGCCAGCAGTTTCACAGGGGACCAGCCCCAGCATTTT.

This chain connects TRBV7-9 to TRBJ1-4; possibly TRBD1 for D (5 bases). With 3 bases removed from V and 8 bases from J, the gap between germline ends came to 13 bases. The germline gives CDR1 SEHNR, CDR2 FQNEAQ (reference sequence). There are 14 residues in the CDR3. The CDR3 DNA follows: TGTGCCAGCAGCTTGGACAAGGGATTCGAAAAACTGTTTTTT. It translates to CASSLDKGFEKLFF.

The rearrangement uses TRBV6-5 and TRBJ2-3, with D possibly TRBD2 on 5 matching bases. Looked up from germline, CDR1 is MNHEY and CDR2 is SVGAGI. The CDR3 loop spans 14 amino acids. V was shortened by 2 bases and J by 6 bases, with 12 bases between the two germline ends. CDR3 residues: CASSYRLASDTQYF. The CDR3 DNA is TGTGCCAGCAGTTACCGGCTAGCCTCCGATACGCAGTATTTT.

V usage is TRBV12-5 and J usage is TRBJ2-3, with a possible D match to TRBD2 (6 bases). This CDR3 is built from 15 residues. Trimming left V 9 bases short and J 2 bases short, with 18 bases between. Germline V gene data show CDR1 as LGHNT and CDR2 as FRNRAP. CDR3: CASGAGAGPTDTQYF. CDR3 DNA: TGTGCTAGCGGGGCCGGGGCGGGGCCCACAGATACGCAGTATTTT.

This sequence joins TRBV11-2 and TRBJ1-6; TRBD1 aligns across 8 bases. The CDR3 extends over 15 amino acids. From germline, CDR1 is SGHAT and CDR2 FQNNGV. J gave up 12 bases and V 5 bases, and 12 bases lay outside the gene matches. The CDR3 nucleotides are TGTGCCAGCAGCGAGACCGGGACAGGTCGTAAACCCCTCCACTTT. This gives the protein CASSETGTGRKPLHF.

This clone was detected once. The rearrangement uses TRBV19 and TRBJ1-4; possibly TRBD1 for D (5 bases). V was trimmed by 1 base and J by 8 bases, leaving 8 bases between them. The CDR3 sequence is 13 residues long. Looked up from germline, CDR1 is LNHDA and CDR2 is SQIVND (reference sequence). The DNA of the CDR3 is TGTGCCAGTAGTATAGCGAACAGGGAAAAACTGTTTTTT. It translates to CASSIANREKLFF.

The chain employs TRBV27 and TRBJ1-1, with a possible D match to TRBD1 (5 bases). Germline assignment: CDR1 MNHEY and CDR2 SMNVEV (reference sequence). The CDR3 has 15 residues. Between the trimmed V and J ends, which lost 6 bases and 5 bases, there was a span of 19 bases. CDR3 sequence reads: CASRSPGGEGTEAFF. CDR3 nucleotide sequence: TGTGCCAGCAGGTCCCCTGGCGGGGAGGGGACTGAAGCTTTCTTT.

V and J are TRBV19 and TRBJ1-5; 7 bases are a match to TRBD1. The junction had 1 base not matched to a gene; V was cut back by 3 bases and J by 2 bases. The CDR3 contains 14 residues. Per the germline V gene, CDR1 is LNHDA and CDR2 is SQIVND (reference sequence). CDR3 region: CASSIGTGNQPQHF. CDR3 nucleotide sequence: TGTGCCAGTAGTATCGGGACAGGCAATCAGCCCCAGCATTTT.